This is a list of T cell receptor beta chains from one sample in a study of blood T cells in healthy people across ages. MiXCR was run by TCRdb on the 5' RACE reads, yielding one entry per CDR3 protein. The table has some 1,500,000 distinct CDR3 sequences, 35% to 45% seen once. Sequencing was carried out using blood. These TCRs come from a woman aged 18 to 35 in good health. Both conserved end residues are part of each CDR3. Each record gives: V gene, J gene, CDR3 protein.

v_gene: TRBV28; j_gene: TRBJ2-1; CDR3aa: CASVRDHYNEQFF
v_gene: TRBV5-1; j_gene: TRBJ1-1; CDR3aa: CASSLGPGATEAFF
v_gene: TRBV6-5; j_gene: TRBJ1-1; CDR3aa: CASSDNRNTEAFF
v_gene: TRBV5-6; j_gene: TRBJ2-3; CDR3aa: CASSLWATDTQYF
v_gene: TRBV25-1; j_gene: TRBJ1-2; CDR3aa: CASSDPLMGYTF
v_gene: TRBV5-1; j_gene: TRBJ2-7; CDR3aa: CASVLGQGGGEQYF
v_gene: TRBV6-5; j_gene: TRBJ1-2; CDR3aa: CASSALSNYGYTF
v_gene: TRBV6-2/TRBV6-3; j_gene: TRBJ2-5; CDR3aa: CASSPVAQGRKQYF
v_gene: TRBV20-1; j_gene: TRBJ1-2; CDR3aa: CSVHDYGYTF
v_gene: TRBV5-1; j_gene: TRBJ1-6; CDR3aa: CASSPGDSHNSPLHF
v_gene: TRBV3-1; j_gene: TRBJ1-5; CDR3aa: CASSQDWDPGQPQHF
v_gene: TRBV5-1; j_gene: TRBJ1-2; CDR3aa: CASRVLGADGYTF
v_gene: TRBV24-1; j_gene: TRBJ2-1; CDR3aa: CATSDSPVTLSSYNEQFF
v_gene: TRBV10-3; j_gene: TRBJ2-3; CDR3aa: CAISELSGYRDRDTQYF
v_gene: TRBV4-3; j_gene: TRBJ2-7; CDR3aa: CASSQDRGAYEQYF
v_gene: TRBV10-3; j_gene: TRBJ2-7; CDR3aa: CATGTGATYEQYF
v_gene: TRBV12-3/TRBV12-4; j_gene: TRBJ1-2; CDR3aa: CASNSHSPREKGHGYTF
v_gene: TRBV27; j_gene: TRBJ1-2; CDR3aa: CASSSLLGILGGGKGYTF
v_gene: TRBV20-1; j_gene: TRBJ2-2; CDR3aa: CSAAGTSGGQMFF
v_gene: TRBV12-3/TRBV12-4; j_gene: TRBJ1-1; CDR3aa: CASSPLRPEAFF
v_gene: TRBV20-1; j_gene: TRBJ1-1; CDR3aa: CSASGGDSMNTEAFF
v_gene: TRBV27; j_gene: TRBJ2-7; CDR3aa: CASSFNEWGNEQYF
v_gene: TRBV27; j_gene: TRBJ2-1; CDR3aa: CASRQTSYNEQFF
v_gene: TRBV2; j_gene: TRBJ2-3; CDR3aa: CASSGLAGGRTDTQYF
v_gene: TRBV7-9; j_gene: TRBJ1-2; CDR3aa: CASSLGGSITYGYTF
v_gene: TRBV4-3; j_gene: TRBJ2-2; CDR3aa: CASSRDRGYTGELFF
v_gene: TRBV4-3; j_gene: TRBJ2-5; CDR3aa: CASSIEGLAMDEQYF
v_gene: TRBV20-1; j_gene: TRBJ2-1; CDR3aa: CSASTTFTGGNEQFF
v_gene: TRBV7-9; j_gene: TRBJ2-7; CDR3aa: CASSFDGTGAPYEQYF
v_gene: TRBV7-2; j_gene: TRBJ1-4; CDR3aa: CASSETGTGGGKLFF
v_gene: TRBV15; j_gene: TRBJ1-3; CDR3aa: CATSRDVFGTTGNTIYF
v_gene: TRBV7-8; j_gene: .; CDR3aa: CASSPPFPETQYF
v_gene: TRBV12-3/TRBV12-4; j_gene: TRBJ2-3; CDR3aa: CASSPSGGKADTEYF
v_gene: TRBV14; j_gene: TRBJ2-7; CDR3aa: CASSLDLGPLTYNEQYF
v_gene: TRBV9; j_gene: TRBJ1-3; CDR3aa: CASSATGSSGNTIYF
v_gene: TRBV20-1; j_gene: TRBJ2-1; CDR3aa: CSASRGYEQFF
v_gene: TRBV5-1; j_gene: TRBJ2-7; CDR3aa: CARSLGQGSSYEQYF
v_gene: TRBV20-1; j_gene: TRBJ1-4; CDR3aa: CSTRGQGLATNEKLFF
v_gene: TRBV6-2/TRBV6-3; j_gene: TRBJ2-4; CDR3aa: CACSHFRDGENIQYF
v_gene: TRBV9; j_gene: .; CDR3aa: CASSAIGTGIETQYF
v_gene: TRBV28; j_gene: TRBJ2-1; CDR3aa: CAGSGRYNEQFF
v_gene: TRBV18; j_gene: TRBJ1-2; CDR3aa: CASSPVGVSYGYTF
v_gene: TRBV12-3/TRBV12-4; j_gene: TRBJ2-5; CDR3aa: CASSLSVTSGSKGQETQYF
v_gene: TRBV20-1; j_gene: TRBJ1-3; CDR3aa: CSASSRTDPGNTIYF
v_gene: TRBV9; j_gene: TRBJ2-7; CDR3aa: CASSYTGVHEQYF
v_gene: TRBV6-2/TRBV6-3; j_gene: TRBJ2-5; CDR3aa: CASSYMGFYNEQYF
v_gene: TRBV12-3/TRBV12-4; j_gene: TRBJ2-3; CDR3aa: CASSSPVRGRSDTQYF
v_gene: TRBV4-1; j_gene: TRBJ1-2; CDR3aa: CASSQDPRDGNYGYTF
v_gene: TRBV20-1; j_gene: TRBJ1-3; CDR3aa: CSARDTGVGNTIYF
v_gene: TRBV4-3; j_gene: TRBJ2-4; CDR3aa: CASSQKGLGVTGRAKNIQYF
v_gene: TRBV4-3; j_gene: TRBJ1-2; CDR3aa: CASSQDWRGGGYGYTF